The 11 T cell receptor beta chains in this list originate from one sample, sequenced in a study of shared clonotypes between healthy human individuals. The protocol was immunoSEQ multiplex PCR, while the TCRdb copy is restricted to in-frame clones and leaves out a portion. The sample holds about 480,000 clones, 60% to 80% seen once. What was sequenced was PBMCs. Every receptor here comes from a woman between 35 and 50 years old in good health. Some clones in this sample may be carry-over from other donors' samples.

The chain is built from TRBV28 and TRBJ1-2; D gene unclear. There are 12 residues in the CDR3. Deletions cut 3 bases from V and 0 bases from J, with 2 bases between. Germline assignment: CDR1 MDHEN and CDR2 SYDVKM. The CDR3 DNA reads as TGTGCCAGCAGTTTCCCTAACTATGGCTACACCTTC. It is translated as CASSFPNYGYTF.

DNA for the CDR3: TGCGCCAGCAGCCAAGATTGGGCAGACCAATATGGCTACACCTTC. It codes for CASSQDWADQYGYTF. The V gene is TRBV4-3, the J gene TRBJ1-2; D unclear. The V gene's germline CDR1 is LGHNA and CDR2 YSLEER. This CDR3 has 15 residues. The V and J ends lost 0 bases and 5 bases respectively, with 13 bases between them.

This clone was detected only once. This sequence joins TRBV6-1 and TRBJ2-5, with 12 bases identical to TRBD2. CDR1 is MNHNS, CDR2 SASEGT, per germline. With 1 base clipped from V and 5 bases from J, the junction kept 8 bases outside the gene matches. The CDR3 has 17 residues. The CDR3 DNA sequence: TGTGCCAGCAGTGAAGGGCTAGCGGGAGGGGGTATGGAGACCCAGTACTTC. Translating gives CASSEGLAGGGMETQYF.

The chain joins TRBV20-1 to TRBJ1-1; D might be TRBD1 (5 bases). Germline values: CDR1 DFQATT, CDR2 SNEGSKA (reference sequence). Trimming took off 2 bases at V and 8 bases at J, with 6 bases between the two ends. The CDR3 totals 10 residues. The CDR3 coding sequence is TGCAGTGCTAGACGGGGGGAAGCTTTCTTT. Protein product: CSARRGEAFF.

This clone has only one observation. The chain combines TRBV9 with TRBJ2-5, with TRBD2 matching 14 bases. Germline V gene data show CDR1 as SGDLS and CDR2 as YYNGEE. The V and J ends lost 2 bases and 5 bases, in that order; junction bases with no gene match: 5. CDR3 size: 16 residues. In DNA, the CDR3 is TGTGCCAGCAGCGTGGGACTAGCGGGGGCGTGGGAGACCCAGTACTTC. Its translation is CASSVGLAGAWETQYF.

Regarding this clone: Other nucleotide sequences from this sample produce the same CDR3. Here the CDR3 reads CASSLGARGYTF. The CDR3 bases are TGTGCCAGTAGTCTGGGGGCGCGTGGCTACACCTTC. This chain links TRBV19 with TRBJ1-2, with D possibly being TRBD1 (6 bases). Germline V gives CDR1 LNHDA, CDR2 SQIVND (reference sequence). The CDR3 is 12 residues long. V was trimmed by 5 bases and J by 7 bases, leaving 11 bases between them.

A few counts support this clone. The chain employs TRBV19 and TRBJ2-7; D is unresolved. Trimming took 4 bases from V and 3 from J, leaving 13 bases between them. CDR1 is LNHDA, CDR2 SQIVND, per germline (reference sequence). The length of the CDR3 is 14 residues. CDR3 region: CASSTPGSGYEQYF. CDR3 bases: TGTGCCAGTAGTACACCAGGTTCCGGCTACGAGCAGTACTTC.

A word on this clone: The CDR3 does not close with the conserved phenylalanine or tryptophan, likely indicating a read error. The DNA is left out, because the CDR3 cannot be placed on it with certainty; the CDR3 is given as TCRdb lists it. The rearrangement uses TRBV27 and TRBJ1-1; the table's D gene call, TRBD1, was not cross checked with the DNA. Germline CDR1 reads MNHEY; CDR2 reads SMNVEV (reference sequence). The CDR3 numbers 15 amino acids, ends counted. The CDR3: CASSLRTPMNTEAFL.

The V gene is TRBV9, the J gene TRBJ2-5; 7 bases map to TRBD1. J gave up 2 bases and V 0 bases, and 4 bases lay outside the gene matches. Germline lookup yields CDR1 SGDLS and CDR2 YYNGEE. CDR3 length: 15 residues. CDR3 DNA sequence: TGTGCCAGCAGCGTAGTCCCGACAGGGCAAGAGACCCAGTACTTC. It yields the protein CASSVVPTGQETQYF.

This clone has a handful of counts. The chain has TRBV18 and TRBJ2-7, with TRBD1 matching 8 bases. This CDR3 is built from 13 residues. Trimming cost V 1 base and J 4 bases; bases outside gene matches: 0. Germline V lookup: CDR1 KGHSH, CDR2 LQKENI. The CDR3 reads CASSPRTGYEQYF. CDR3 nucleotide sequence: TGTGCCAGCTCACCACGGACAGGGTACGAGCAGTACTTC.

This sequence joins TRBV2 and TRBJ2-7; TRBD2 is a possible D gene (5 bases). Germline CDR1 is SNHLY and CDR2 is FYNNEI. V lost 2 bases and J 2 bases, leaving 10 bases between the germline ends. CDR3 length: 14 residues. The CDR3 loop is CASSELGRPYEQYF. In nucleotides, the CDR3 is TGTGCCAGCAGTGAATTAGGGAGACCCTACGAGCAGTACTTC. The full variable domain, completed using reference TRBV2 and TRBJ2-7, is EPEVTQTPSHQVTQMGQEVILRCVPISNHLYFYWYRQILGQKVEFLVSFYNNEISEKSEIFDDQFSVERPDGSNFTLKIRSTKLEDSAMYFCASSELGRPYEQYFGPGTRLTVT.